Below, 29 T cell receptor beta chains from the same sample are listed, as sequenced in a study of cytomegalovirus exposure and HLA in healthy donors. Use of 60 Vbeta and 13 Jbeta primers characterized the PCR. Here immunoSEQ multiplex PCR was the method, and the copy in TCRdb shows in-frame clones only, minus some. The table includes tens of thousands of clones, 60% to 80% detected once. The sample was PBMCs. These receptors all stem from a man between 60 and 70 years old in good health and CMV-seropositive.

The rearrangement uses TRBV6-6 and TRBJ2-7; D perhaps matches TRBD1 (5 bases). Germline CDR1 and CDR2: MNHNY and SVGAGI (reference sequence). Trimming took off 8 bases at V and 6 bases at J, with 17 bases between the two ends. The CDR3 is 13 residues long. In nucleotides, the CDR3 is TGTGCCAGCTCCCTAATCAGGGTGGGCGAGCAGTACTTC. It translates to CASSLIRVGEQYF.

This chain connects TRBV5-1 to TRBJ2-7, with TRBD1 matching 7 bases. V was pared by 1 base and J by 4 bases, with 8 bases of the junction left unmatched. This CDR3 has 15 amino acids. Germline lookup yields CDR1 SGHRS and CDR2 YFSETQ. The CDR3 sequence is CASSLRHRGWYEQYF. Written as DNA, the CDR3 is TGCGCCAGCAGCTTGCGTCACAGGGGCTGGTACGAGCAGTACTTC.

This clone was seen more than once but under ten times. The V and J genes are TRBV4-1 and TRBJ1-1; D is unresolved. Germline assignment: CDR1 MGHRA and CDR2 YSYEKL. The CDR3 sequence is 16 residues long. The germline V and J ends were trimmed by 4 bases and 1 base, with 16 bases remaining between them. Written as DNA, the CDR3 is TGCGCCAGCAGCCCGGGCTCAATACGGGGGAACACTGAAGCTTTCTTT. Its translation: CASSPGSIRGNTEAFF.

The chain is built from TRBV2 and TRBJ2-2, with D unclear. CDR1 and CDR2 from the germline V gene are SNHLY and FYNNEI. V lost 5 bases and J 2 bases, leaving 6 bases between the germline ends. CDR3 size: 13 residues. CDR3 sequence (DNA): TGTGCCAGCAGTTTCTTAAACACCGGGGAGCTGTTTTTT. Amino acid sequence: CASSFLNTGELFF. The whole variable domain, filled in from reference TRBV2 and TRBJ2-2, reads EPEVTQTPSHQVTQMGQEVILRCVPISNHLYFYWYRQILGQKVEFLVSFYNNEISEKSEIFDDQFSVERPDGSNFTLKIRSTKLEDSAMYFCASSFLNTGELFFGEGSRLTVL.

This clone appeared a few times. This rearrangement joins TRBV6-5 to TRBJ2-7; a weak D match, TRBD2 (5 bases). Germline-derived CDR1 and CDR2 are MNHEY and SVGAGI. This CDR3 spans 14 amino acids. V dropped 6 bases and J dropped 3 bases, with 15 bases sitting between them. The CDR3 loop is CASRTTGRGYEQYF. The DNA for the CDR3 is TGTGCCAGCAGGACGACTGGCCGGGGCTACGAGCAGTACTTC.

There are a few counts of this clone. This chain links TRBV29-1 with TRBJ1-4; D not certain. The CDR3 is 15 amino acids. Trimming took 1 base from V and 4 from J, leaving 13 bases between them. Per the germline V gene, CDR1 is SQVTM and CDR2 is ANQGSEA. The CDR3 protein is CSVEAGSPFNEKLFF. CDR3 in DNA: TGCAGCGTTGAAGCGGGGAGCCCGTTTAATGAAAAACTGTTTTTT.

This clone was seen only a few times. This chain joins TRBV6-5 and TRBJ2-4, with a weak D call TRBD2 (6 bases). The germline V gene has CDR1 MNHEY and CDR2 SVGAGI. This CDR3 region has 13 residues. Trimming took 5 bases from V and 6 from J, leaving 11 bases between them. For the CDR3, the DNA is TGTGCCAGCAGTGCGGGACGGGTAAACATTCAGTACTTC. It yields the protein CASSAGRVNIQYF.

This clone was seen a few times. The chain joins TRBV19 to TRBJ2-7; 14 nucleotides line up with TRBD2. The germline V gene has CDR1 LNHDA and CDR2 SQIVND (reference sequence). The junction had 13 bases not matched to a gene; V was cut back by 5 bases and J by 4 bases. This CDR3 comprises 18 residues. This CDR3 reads CASSSGTSGRTRRYEQYF. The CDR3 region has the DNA TGTGCCAGTAGTTCCGGGACTAGCGGGAGAACGCGGAGGTACGAGCAGTACTTC. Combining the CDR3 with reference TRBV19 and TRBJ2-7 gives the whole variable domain DGGITQSPKYLFRKEGQNVTLSCEQNLNHDAMYWYRQDPGQGLRLIYYSQIVNDFQKGDIAEGYSVSREKKESFPLTVTSAQKNPTAFYLCASSSGTSGRTRRYEQYFGPGTRLTVT.

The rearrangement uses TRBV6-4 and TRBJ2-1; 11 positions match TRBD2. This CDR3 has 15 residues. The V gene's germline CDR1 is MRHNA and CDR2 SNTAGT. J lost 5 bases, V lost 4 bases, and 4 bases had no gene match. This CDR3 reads CASSAGLAGNNEQFF. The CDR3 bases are TGTGCCAGCAGTGCCGGACTAGCGGGTAACAATGAGCAGTTCTTC.

The chain's CDR3 is CASSLGPGISRVQYF. For the CDR3, the DNA is TGCGCCAGCAGCTTGGGTCCGGGAATTTCTCGGGTGCAGTACTTC. The gene calls are TRBV5-1 and TRBJ2-7, with a possible D match to TRBD2 (5 bases). CDR1 and CDR2 from the germline V gene are SGHRS and YFSETQ. The V end was cut by 0 bases, the J end by 9 bases, with 19 bases between. The CDR3 covers 15 residues. Full variable domain (missing parts from reference TRBV5-1 and TRBJ2-7): KAGVTQTPRYLIKTRGQQVTLSCSPISGHRSVSWYQQTPGQGLQFLFEYFSETQRNKGNFPGRFSGRQFSNSRSEMNVSTLELGDSALYLCASSLGPGISRVQYFGPGTRLTVT.

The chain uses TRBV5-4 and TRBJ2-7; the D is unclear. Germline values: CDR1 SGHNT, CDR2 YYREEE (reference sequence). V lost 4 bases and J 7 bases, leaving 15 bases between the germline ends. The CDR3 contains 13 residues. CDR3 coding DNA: TGTGCCAGCAGCCTAGACCATACTCGGGAGCAGTACTTC. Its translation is CASSLDHTREQYF.

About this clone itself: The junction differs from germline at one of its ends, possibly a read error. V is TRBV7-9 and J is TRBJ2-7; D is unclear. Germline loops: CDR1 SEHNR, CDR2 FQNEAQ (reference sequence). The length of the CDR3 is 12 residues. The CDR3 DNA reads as TGTTCCAGCAGCCCAGAAAACTACGAGCAGTACTTC. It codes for CSSSPENYEQYF. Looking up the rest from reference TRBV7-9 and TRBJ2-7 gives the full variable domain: DTGVSQNPRHKITKRGQNVTFRCDPISEHNRLYWYRQTLGQGPEFLTYFQNEAQLEKSRLLSDRFSAERPKGSFSTLEIQRTEQGDSAMYLCSSSPENYEQYFGPGTRLTVT.

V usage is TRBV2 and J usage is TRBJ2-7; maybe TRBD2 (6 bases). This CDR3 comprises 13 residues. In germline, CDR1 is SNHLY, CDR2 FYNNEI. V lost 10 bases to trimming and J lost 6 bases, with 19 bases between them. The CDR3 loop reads CATKGRGSSEQYF. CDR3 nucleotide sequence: TGTGCCACCAAGGGACGGGGGAGTTCCGAGCAGTACTTC. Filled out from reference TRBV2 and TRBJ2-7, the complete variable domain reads EPEVTQTPSHQVTQMGQEVILRCVPISNHLYFYWYRQILGQKVEFLVSFYNNEISEKSEIFDDQFSVERPDGSNFTLKIRSTKLEDSAMYFCATKGRGSSEQYFGPGTRLTVT.

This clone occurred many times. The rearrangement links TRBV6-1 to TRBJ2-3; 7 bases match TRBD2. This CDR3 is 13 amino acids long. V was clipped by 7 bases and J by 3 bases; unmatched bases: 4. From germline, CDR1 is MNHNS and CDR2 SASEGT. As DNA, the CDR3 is TGTGCCAGCACTCGGGACTATACAGATACGCAGTATTTT. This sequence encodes CASTRDYTDTQYF.

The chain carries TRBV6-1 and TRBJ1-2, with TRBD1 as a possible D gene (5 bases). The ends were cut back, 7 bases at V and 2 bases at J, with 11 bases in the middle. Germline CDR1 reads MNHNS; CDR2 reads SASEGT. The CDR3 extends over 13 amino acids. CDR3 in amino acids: CASKKGVNYGYTF. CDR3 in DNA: TGTGCCAGCAAGAAAGGGGTAAACTATGGCTACACCTTC.

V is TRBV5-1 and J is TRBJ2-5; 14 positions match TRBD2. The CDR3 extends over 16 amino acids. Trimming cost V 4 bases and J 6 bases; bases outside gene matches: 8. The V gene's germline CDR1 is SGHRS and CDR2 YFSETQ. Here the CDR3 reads CASSQGLAGDVKTQYF. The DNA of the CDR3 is TGCGCCAGCAGCCAGGGACTAGCGGGAGATGTAAAGACCCAGTACTTC.

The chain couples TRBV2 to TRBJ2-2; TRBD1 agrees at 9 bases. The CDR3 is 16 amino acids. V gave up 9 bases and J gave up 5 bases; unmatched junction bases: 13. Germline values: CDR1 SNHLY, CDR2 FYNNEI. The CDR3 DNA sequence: TGTGCCAGGGGCCCTTATTCCGGGACAGGGACCGGGGAGCTGTTTTTT. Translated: CARGPYSGTGTGELFF.

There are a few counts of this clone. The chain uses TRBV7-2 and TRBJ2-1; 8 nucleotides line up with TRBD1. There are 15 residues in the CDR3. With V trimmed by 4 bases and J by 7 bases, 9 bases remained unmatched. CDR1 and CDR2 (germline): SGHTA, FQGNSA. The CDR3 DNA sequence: TGTGCCAGCAGCTCCCCGTGGACAGGGAGGAATGAGCAGTTCTTC. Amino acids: CASSSPWTGRNEQFF.

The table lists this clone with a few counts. CDR3 loop: CASTREGPRDTQYF. The CDR3, as DNA: TGCGCCAGCACGCGGGAGGGCCCGCGAGATACGCAGTATTTT. The gene calls are TRBV5-1 and TRBJ2-3; 9 nucleotides agree with TRBD2. The germline gives CDR1 SGHRS, CDR2 YFSETQ. Trimming cost V 6 bases and J 5 bases; bases outside gene matches: 7. The CDR3 is 14 residues long.

The CDR3 nucleotides read TGTGCCAGCCACAACCGACTACAGGGGGCTGGAAACACCATATATTTT. Translating gives CASHNRLQGAGNTIYF. J is TRBJ1-3 and V is TRBV7-2; 8 bases agree with TRBD1. The CDR3 covers 16 residues. Germline CDR1 SGHTA, CDR2 FQGNSA. V shed 8 bases, J shed 2 bases, and the junction held 11 bases outside the gene matches.

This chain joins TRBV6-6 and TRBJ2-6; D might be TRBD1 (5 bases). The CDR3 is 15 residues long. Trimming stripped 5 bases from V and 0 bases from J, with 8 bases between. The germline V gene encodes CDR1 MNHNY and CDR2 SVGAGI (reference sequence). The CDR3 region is CASSPTVSGANVLTF. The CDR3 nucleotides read TGTGCCAGCAGTCCGACAGTCTCTGGGGCCAACGTCCTGACTTTC.

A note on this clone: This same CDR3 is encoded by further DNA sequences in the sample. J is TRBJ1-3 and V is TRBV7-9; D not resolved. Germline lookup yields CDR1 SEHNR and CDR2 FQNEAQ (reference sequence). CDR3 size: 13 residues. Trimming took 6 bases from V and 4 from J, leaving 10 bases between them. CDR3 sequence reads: CASSLNRGNTIYF. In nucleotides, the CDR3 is TGTGCCAGCAGTTTAAATCGGGGAAACACCATATATTTT.

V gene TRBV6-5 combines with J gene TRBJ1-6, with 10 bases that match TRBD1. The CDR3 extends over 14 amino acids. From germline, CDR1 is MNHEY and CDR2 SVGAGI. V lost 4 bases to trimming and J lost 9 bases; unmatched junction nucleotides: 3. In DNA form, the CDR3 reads TGTGCCAGCAGTTTCCGGGACAGGGGTTCACCCCTCCACTTT. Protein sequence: CASSFRDRGSPLHF.

The CDR3 sequence is CAISELVPSTSGSTQYF. The CDR3 nucleotides read TGTGCCATCAGTGAATTAGTCCCTTCGACTAGCGGGAGTACGCAGTATTTT. The rearrangement uses TRBV10-3 and TRBJ2-3, with TRBD2 matching 12 bases. The CDR3 runs to 17 residues. Germline V gene sequence: CDR1 ENHRY, CDR2 SYGVKD. J gave up 8 bases and V 3 bases, and 12 bases lay outside the gene matches.

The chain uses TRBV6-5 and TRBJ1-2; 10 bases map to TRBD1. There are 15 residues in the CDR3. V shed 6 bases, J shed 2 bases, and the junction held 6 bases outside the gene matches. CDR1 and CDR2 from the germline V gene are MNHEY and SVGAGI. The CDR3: CASSDRGPPNYGYTF. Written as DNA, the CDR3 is TGTGCCAGCAGCGACAGGGGGCCCCCCAACTATGGCTACACCTTC.

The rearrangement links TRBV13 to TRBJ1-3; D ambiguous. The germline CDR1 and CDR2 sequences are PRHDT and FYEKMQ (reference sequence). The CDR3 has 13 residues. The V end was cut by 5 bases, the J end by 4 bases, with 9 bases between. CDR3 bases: TGTGCCAGCAGCGCCGCGGGGGGAAACACCATATATTTT. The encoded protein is CASSAAGGNTIYF.

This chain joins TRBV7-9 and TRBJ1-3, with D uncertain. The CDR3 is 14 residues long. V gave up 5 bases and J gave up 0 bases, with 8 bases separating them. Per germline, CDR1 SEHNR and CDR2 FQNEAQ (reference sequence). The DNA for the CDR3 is TGTGCCAGCAGCGAAGGGAGCTCTGGAAACACCATATATTTT. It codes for CASSEGSSGNTIYF.

The CDR3 region is CASSSPRGSYNEQFF. CDR3 DNA sequence: TGTGCCAGCAGCTCCCCTCGGGGATCCTACAATGAGCAGTTCTTC. The chain employs TRBV5-8 and TRBJ2-1; a possible D gene is TRBD2 (5 bases). The CDR3 is made up of 15 amino acids. The germline gives CDR1 SGHTS, CDR2 YDEGEE. Trimming removed 3 bases at V and 1 base at J, with 11 bases between. Based on the CDR3 plus reference TRBV5-8 and TRBJ2-1, the full variable domain is EAGVTQSPTHLIKTRGQQATLRCSPISGHTSVYWYQQALGLGLQFLLWYDEGEERNRGNFPPRFSGRQFPNYSSELNVNALELEDSALYLCASSSPRGSYNEQFFGPGTRLTVL.

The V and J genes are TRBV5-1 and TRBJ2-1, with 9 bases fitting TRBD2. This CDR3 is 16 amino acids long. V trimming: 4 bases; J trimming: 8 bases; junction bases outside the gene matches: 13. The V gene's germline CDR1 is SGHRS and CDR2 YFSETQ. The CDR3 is CASSPGVAGVLDEQFF. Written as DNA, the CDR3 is TGCGCCAGCAGCCCCGGGGTAGCGGGAGTACTAGATGAGCAGTTCTTC. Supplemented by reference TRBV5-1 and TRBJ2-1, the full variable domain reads KAGVTQTPRYLIKTRGQQVTLSCSPISGHRSVSWYQQTPGQGLQFLFEYFSETQRNKGNFPGRFSGRQFSNSRSEMNVSTLELGDSALYLCASSPGVAGVLDEQFFGPGTRLTVL.